This TCR beta chain was captured in a study of response to subunit inactivated influenza vaccine. Regarding the study as a whole: The authors proposed limited new T cell recruitment per seasonal influenza vaccination.

V was clipped by 5 bases and J by 1 base; unmatched bases: 2. From germline, CDR1 is DFQATT and CDR2 SNEGSKA (reference sequence). The CDR3 runs 13 residues. This clonotype was observed a few times. The target antigen is unknown. In TCRdb, the RT-PCR reads were re-called with MiXCR into one record per CDR3 protein. The sample gives roughly 500,000 distinct CDR3 sequences, around 25% of which show up once; 1.9% is in the top ten. This clonotype was obtained from a man aged 50 or older who received an inactivated influenza vaccine. This chain links TRBV20-1 with TRBJ2-3, with TRBD2 matching over 8 bases. The material was CD4+ T cells sorted from PBMCs, obtained 4 to 6 days after vaccination. The CDR3 DNA is TGCAGTGCTCCGGGAGGGGGCACAGATACGCAGTATTTT. It translates to CSAPGGGTDTQYF.